A selection of T cell receptor beta chains follows, all from one sample in a study of OX40 agonist ivuxolimab in advanced cancers. The repertoire was sequenced with immunoSEQ multiplex PCR; TCRdb's copy has only in-frame clones and lacks some. Of 130,000 or so clones listed, roughly 91% are singletons. Sequences were derived from CD4+ or CD8+ T cells sorted from blood, sampled in a trial of the OX40 agonist ivuxolimab. These receptors all come from an adult with an advanced solid tumor such as melanoma, head and neck, liver or kidney cancer. Both conserved end residues are part of each CDR3. The D gene is left open where the match is weak. Only some rows state a clone size, as once, few, many or a class for expanded clones.

v_call	d_call	j_call	clone_size	cdr3_nt	cdr3_aa
TRBV7-9	NA	TRBJ2-3	NA	TGTGCCAGCAGCGCCACCCCAGGTGTCAGCACAGATACGCAGTATTTT	CASSATPGVSTDTQYF
TRBV5-6	TRBD1	TRBJ1-2	NA	TGTGCCAGCAGCTGGGGACAGGGCGCTGGCTACACCTTC	CASSWGQGAGYTF
TRBV4-1	TRBD1	TRBJ1-5	NA	TGCGCCAGCAGCCAGGGGGACAGACGCAATCAGCCCCAGCATTTT	CASSQGDRRNQPQHF
TRBV4-3	TRBD2	TRBJ2-5	NA	TGCGCCAGCAGCCAAAGCGGGGACTATGGGGAGACCCAGTACTTC	CASSQSGDYGETQYF
TRBV7-2	TRBD2	TRBJ2-2	NA	TGTGCCAGCAGCTTAGGGGGTAGCGGGAGATCTAGAACCGGGGAGCTGTTTTTT	CASSLGGSGRSRTGELFF
TRBV7-2	NA	TRBJ2-7	NA	TGTGCCAGCAGCCCCCATGGGAGCTCCTACGAGCAGTACTTC	CASSPHGSSYEQYF
TRBV5-1	NA	TRBJ1-2	few	TGCGCCAGCAGCCAGGCGAGGTCCTCTAACTATGGCTACACCTTC	CASSQARSSNYGYTF
TRBV19	NA	TRBJ2-1	NA	TGTGCCAGTAGTACACCGGTCACCCTCTCCTACAATGAGCAGTTCTTC	CASSTPVTLSYNEQFF
TRBV4-2	TRBD2	TRBJ2-1	once	TGTGCCAGCAGCCCCGAGCGGGAGGCCCACAATGAGCAGTTCTTC	CASSPEREAHNEQFF
TRBV2	NA	TRBJ1-1	few	TGTGCCAGCAGTGAAAGTCCGAACACTGAAGCTTTCTTT	CASSESPNTEAFF
TRBV25-1	NA	TRBJ1-3	NA	TGTGCCAGCAGTGGCGGAATTGGAAACACCATATATTTT	CASSGGIGNTIYF
TRBV23-1	NA	TRBJ2-4	few	TGCGCCAGTCTCCGTCGGGGGCCCAGGTACTTC	CASLRRGPRYF
TRBV20-1	NA	TRBJ2-1	few	TGCAGTGCTAGAGGGCAACGGGAGCAGTTCTTC	CSARGQREQFF
TRBV18	TRBD1	TRBJ1-6	NA	TGTGCCAGCTCCGGACAGGGCGCAGATTCACCCCTCCACTTT	CASSGQGADSPLHF
TRBV11-2	NA	TRBJ1-4	NA	TGTGCCAGCAGCCGGGGGGGGCCGCGGACTAATGAAAAACTGTTTTTT	CASSRGGPRTNEKLFF
TRBV7-2	NA	TRBJ2-2	NA	TGTGCCAGCAGCTTATTTTACAGCTCGAACACCGGGGAGCTGTTTTTT	CASSLFYSSNTGELFF
TRBV7-9	NA	TRBJ1-1	NA	TGTGCCAGCAGCTTACAGGGGACGGGGGGAACTGAAGCTTTCTTT	CASSLQGTGGTEAFF
TRBV6-6	NA	TRBJ1-3	once	TGTGCCAGCCTCAGATCCTCTGGAAACACCATATATTTT	CASLRSSGNTIYF
TRBV10-3	TRBD2	TRBJ2-1	NA	TGTGCCATCAGGTCCGCGGGGGGCCCCAATGAGCAGTTCTTC	CAIRSAGGPNEQFF
TRBV7-2	NA	TRBJ2-7	NA	TGTGCCAGCAGCCCGGGGGGCCTCTACGAGCAGTACTTC	CASSPGGLYEQYF
TRBV5-8	NA	TRBJ2-5	NA	TGTGCCAGCAGCTTGGTGGGGGGCCAAGAGACCCAGTACTTC	CASSLVGGQETQYF
TRBV29-1	NA	TRBJ1-2	NA	TGCAGCGCCGTTAAAGATGGCTACACCTTC	CSAVKDGYTF
TRBV5-1	TRBD1	TRBJ2-3	NA	TGCGCCAGCAGTTGGGGACAGGGGGTCACAGATACGCAGTATTTT	CASSWGQGVTDTQYF
TRBV28	NA	TRBJ1-5	NA	TGTGCCAGCAGTTGGGGGGGAGAGCCCCAGCATTTT	CASSWGGEPQHF
TRBV10-3	TRBD1	TRBJ1-1	NA	TGTGCCATCAAGCCCTTTTACCTTTGGGGACAGGCGACGAACACTGAAGCTTTCTTT	CAIKPFYLWGQATNTEAFF
TRBV6-5	NA	TRBJ2-7	NA	TGTGCCAGCAGTTCCCTACCATACGAGCAGTACTTC	CASSSLPYEQYF
TRBV5-1	NA	TRBJ2-1	NA	TGCGCCAGCAGCCTCTTGGATCAAACCCTCTACAATGAGCAGTTCTTC	CASSLLDQTLYNEQFF
TRBV5-1	NA	TRBJ2-2	once	TGCGCCAGCAGCTTCTCGGGAGTTGGGAACACCGGGGAGCTGTTTTTT	CASSFSGVGNTGELFF
TRBV5-8	TRBD1	TRBJ2-3	NA	TGTGCCAGCAGCCTGGGGACAGGGATAGATACGCAGTATTTT	CASSLGTGIDTQYF
TRBV28	NA	TRBJ1-5	NA	TGTGCCAGCAGTTCCTTGGGAGGGGGAAGGTATAGCAATCAGCCCCAGCATTTT	CASSSLGGGRYSNQPQHF
TRBV4-1	TRBD2	TRBJ2-7	few	TGCGCCAGCAGCCAAGATACGACTAGCGGGGGCTACGAGCAGTACTTC	CASSQDTTSGGYEQYF
TRBV5-1	NA	TRBJ1-2	NA	TGCGCCAGCAGCTTGCTGACGGGGAGCGGCTACACCTTC	CASSLLTGSGYTF
TRBV7-2	NA	TRBJ1-5	NA	TGTGCCAGCAGCCCCGACCGTCAGCCCCAGCATTTT	CASSPDRQPQHF
TRBV2	NA	TRBJ1-4	NA	TGTGCCAGCAGGGGGGACGGGGACAAAAAACTGTTTTTT	CASRGDGDKKLFF
TRBV6-5	TRBD1	TRBJ2-7	NA	TGTGCCAGCAGTGACAGGGGTAGCAACTACGAGCAGTACTTC	CASSDRGSNYEQYF
TRBV5-4	NA	TRBJ2-1	NA	TGTGCCAGCCGCGAAGCAGTGACCTACAATGAGCAGTTCTTC	CASREAVTYNEQFF
TRBV9	TRBD1	TRBJ1-2	few	TGTGCCAGCAGCGTAGAAATTGGGACAGGTCCTAACTATGGCTACACCTTC	CASSVEIGTGPNYGYTF
TRBV19	NA	TRBJ1-2	NA	TGTGCCAGTAGTATTGTCGGACAACTGAACTATGGCTACACCTTC	CASSIVGQLNYGYTF
TRBV4-3	NA	TRBJ2-7	NA	TGCGCCAGCAGCCAAGATGAACGTCCGGTTTACGAGCAGTACTTC	CASSQDERPVYEQYF
TRBV5-4	TRBD2	TRBJ2-1	NA	TGTGCCAGCAGCTTGGAGCGGGAAGATGAGCAGTTCTTC	CASSLEREDEQFF
TRBV10-3	TRBD2	TRBJ2-7	NA	TGTGCCACACGGGGGGGGGCCTTCCACGAGCAGTACTTC	CATRGGAFHEQYF